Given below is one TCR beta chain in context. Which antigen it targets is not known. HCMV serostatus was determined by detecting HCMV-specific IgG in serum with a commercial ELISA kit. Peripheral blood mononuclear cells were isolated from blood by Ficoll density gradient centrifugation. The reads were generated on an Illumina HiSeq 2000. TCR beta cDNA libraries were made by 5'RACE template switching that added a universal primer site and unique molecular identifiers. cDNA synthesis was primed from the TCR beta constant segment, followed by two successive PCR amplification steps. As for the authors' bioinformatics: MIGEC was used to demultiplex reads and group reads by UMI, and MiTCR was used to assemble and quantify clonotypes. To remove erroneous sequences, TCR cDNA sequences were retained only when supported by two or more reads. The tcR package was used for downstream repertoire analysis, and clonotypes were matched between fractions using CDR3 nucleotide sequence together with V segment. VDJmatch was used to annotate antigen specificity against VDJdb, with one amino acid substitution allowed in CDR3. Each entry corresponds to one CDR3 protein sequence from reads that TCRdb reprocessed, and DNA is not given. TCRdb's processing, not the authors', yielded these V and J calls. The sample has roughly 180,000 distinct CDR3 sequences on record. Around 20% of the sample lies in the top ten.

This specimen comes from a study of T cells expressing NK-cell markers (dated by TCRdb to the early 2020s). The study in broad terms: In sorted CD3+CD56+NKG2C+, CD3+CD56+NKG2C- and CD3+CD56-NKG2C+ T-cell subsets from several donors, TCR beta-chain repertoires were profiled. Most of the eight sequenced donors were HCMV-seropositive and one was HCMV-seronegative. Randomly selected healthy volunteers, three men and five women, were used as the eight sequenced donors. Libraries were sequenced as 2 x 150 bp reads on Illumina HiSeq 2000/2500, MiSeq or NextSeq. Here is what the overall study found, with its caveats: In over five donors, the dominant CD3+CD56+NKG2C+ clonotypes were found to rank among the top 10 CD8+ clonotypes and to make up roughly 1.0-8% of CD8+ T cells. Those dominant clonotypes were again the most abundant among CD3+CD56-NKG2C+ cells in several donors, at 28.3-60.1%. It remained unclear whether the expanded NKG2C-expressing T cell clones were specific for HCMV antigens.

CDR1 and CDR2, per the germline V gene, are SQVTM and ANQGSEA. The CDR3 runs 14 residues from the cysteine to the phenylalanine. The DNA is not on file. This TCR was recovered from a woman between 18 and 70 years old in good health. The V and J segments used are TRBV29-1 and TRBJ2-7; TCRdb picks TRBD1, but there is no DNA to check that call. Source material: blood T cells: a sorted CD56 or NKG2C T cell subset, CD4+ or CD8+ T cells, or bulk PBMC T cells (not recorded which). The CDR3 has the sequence CSGSTSSVPYEQYF.